Shown below are 9 T cell receptor beta chains from a single sample sequenced in a study of CD8 T cells in ankylosing spondylitis. Points from the study as a whole: A motif in TCR beta, a set of 8 or 9 highly homologous variants, appeared characteristic of ankylosing spondylitis blood.

From the 5' RACE reads, TCRdb called clonotypes with MiXCR, one entry per CDR3 protein. The sample lists more than 600,000 distinct CDR3 sequences, around 19% occurring once. Their target antigens are unknown. Material: blood, either unsorted or a sorted T cell fraction (not recorded which). The receptors were sampled from a male donor with ankylosing spondylitis.

This clonotype was counted between two and nine times. The chain is built from TRBV29-1 and TRBJ2-7, with a possible D match to TRBD1 (5 bases). The CDR3 has 12 residues. Looked up from germline, CDR1 is SQVTM and CDR2 is ANQGSEA. Deletions cut 0 bases from V and 6 bases from J, with 9 bases between. CDR3 sequence reads: CSVEDRATEQYF. CDR3 coding DNA: TGCAGCGTTGAAGACAGGGCTACCGAGCAGTACTTC.

This clonotype was seen more than once but under ten times. V gene TRBV9 combines with J gene TRBJ2-1; 10 bases are a match to TRBD2. Losses at the gene ends were 0 bases for V and 0 bases for J; bases not matched to a gene: 6. This CDR3 has 18 residues. In germline, CDR1 is SGDLS, CDR2 YYNGEE. The CDR3 is CASSVGTSGKSSYNEQFF. The CDR3 nucleotides are TGTGCCAGCAGCGTAGGAACTAGCGGGAAAAGCTCCTACAATGAGCAGTTCTTC.

V and J are TRBV7-2 and TRBJ2-1, with 8 bases that match TRBD2. The CDR3 is 13 residues long. Germline lookup yields CDR1 SGHTA and CDR2 FQGNSA. The V and J ends lost 8 bases and 12 bases, in that order; junction bases with no gene match: 12. CDR3: CASSLERERGQFF. Written as DNA, the CDR3 is TGTGCCAGCTCGCTGGAGCGGGAGCGGGGGCAGTTCTTC.

This clonotype was seen a few times. The CDR3 DNA reads as TGTGCCAGCAGCCCTACCTTGGCGGGAGCCACAGATACGCAGTATTTT. Its protein product is CASSPTLAGATDTQYF. The rearrangement uses TRBV5-6 and TRBJ2-3; 7 bases line up with TRBD2. The CDR3 has 16 amino acids. The ends lost 4 bases at V and 2 bases at J; junction bases unmatched: 10. Germline CDR1 and CDR2: SGHDT and YYEEEE.

The gene calls are TRBV6-5 and TRBJ2-7; D is ambiguous. V lost 5 bases and J lost 9, with 14 bases in between. CDR3 size: 12 residues. Per the germline V gene, CDR1 is MNHEY and CDR2 is SVGAGI. CDR3: CASSNPPLGQYF. CDR3 DNA: TGTGCCAGCAGTAATCCTCCTCTCGGGCAGTACTTC.

The rearrangement joins TRBV19 to TRBJ2-3; D not certain. CDR1 is LNHDA, CDR2 SQIVND, per germline (reference sequence). Trimming shortened V by 4 bases and J by 2 bases, and 10 bases separated the two germline ends. The CDR3 has 14 residues. The CDR3 loop reads CASSTAATTDTQYF. The DNA for the CDR3 is TGTGCCAGTAGTACCGCCGCGACCACAGATACGCAGTATTTT.

The chain has TRBV18 and TRBJ1-6; D ambiguous. Germline CDR1 is KGHSH and CDR2 is LQKENI. The CDR3 is made up of 15 amino acids. V was trimmed by 0 bases and J by 7 bases, leaving 10 bases between them. CDR3 nucleotides: TGTGCCAGCTCACCACCAGTTGGGAACAATTCACCCCTCCACTTT. Amino acid sequence: CASSPPVGNNSPLHF.

This clonotype has a single count. The V gene is TRBV11-1, the J gene TRBJ2-1; D gene unclear. CDR1 is SGHAT, CDR2 FQDESV, per germline (reference sequence). The CDR3 is made up of 14 amino acids. V lost 4 bases, J lost 6 bases, and 13 bases lay in between. CDR3 protein: CASSSDPQANEQFF. The CDR3 nucleotides are TGTGCCAGCAGCTCGGACCCCCAGGCCAATGAGCAGTTCTTC. The variable domain in full, completed from reference TRBV11-1 and TRBJ2-1, reads EAEVAQSPRYKITEKSQAVAFWCDPISGHATLYWYRQILGQGPELLVQFQDESVVDDSQLPKDRFSAERLKGVDSTLKIQPAELGDSAMYLCASSSDPQANEQFFGPGTRLTVL.

This clonotype has only a few counts. The chain carries TRBV24-1 and TRBJ2-1, with 7 bases aligning to TRBD1. The germline CDR1 and CDR2 sequences are KGHDR and SFDVKD. After removal of 7 bases from V and 4 bases from J, the junction contained 6 bases not matched to a gene. The CDR3 runs 14 residues. CDR3 loop: CATSRDREYNEQFF. The CDR3, as DNA: TGTGCCACCAGCCGGGACAGAGAATACAATGAGCAGTTCTTC.